This TCR beta chain is from a study of cytomegalovirus exposure and HLA in healthy donors. Sequencing was performed with immunoSEQ multiplex PCR; in TCRdb, only in-frame clones are kept and a portion is missing. The sample lists 55,000 to 75,000 clones, just under 95% seen once, with roughly 4.4% in the top ten. V was trimmed by 3 bases and J by 0 bases, leaving 9 bases between them. The CDR3 is 14 residues long. Germline assignment: CDR1 SEHNR and CDR2 FQNEAQ (reference sequence). What was sequenced was PBMCs. The receptor comes from a man between 18 and 35 years old in good health and CMV-seropositive. This chain connects TRBV7-9 to TRBJ2-7; D remains unclear. The CDR3 spells CASSFAEISYEQYF. The DNA for the CDR3 is TGTGCCAGCAGCTTCGCCGAGATCTCCTACGAGCAGTACTTC. Based on the CDR3 plus reference TRBV7-9 and TRBJ2-7, the full variable domain is DTGVSQNPRHKITKRGQNVTFRCDPISEHNRLYWYRQTLGQGPEFLTYFQNEAQLEKSRLLSDRFSAERPKGSFSTLEIQRTEQGDSAMYLCASSFAEISYEQYFGPGTRLTVT.